This T cell receptor beta chain was retrieved from a study of shared clonotypes between healthy human individuals. Findings and limits, study-wide: Against clonotypes common to all four donors, non-shared ones had lower generation probabilities.

This table comes from immunoSEQ multiplex PCR, and its TCRdb copy is limited to in-frame clones, with some not included. The sample has over a million clones; around 78% are singletons. Per the germline V gene, CDR1 is MDHEN and CDR2 is SYDVKM. V was cut by 5 bases and J by 6 bases, with 23 bases left in between. This CDR3 has 17 amino acids. Turning to this clone: Its antigen is not known.

CD4+ cells yielded CD45RA+ naive and CD45RA-negative memory subsets. The chain combines TRBV28 with TRBJ1-3; possible D gene TRBD1, 6 bases. This clonotype was sampled from a man younger than 35 in good health. Some clones in this sample may be carry-over from other donors' samples. The material sequenced was memory CD4+ T cells from PBMCs. As for subset: CD45RA-negative fraction. In nucleotides, the CDR3 is TGTGCCAGCAGTCGCCTAGCCCTGGACAGTAAAAAAAACACCATATATTTT. It codes for CASSRLALDSKKNTIYF.